A single sample is the source of the 21 T cell receptor beta chains below, sequenced in a study of blood T cell repertoires in COVID-19. Repertoires were generated with immunoSEQ multiplex PCR, while TCRdb's copy carries only in-frame clones and drops some. The sample has over 250,000 clones; about 87% are singletons. Source material: peripheral blood. The receptor source for this set is a woman in her seventies with COVID-19, enrolled during active disease.

This chain links TRBV6-6 with TRBJ2-6; 9 bases map to TRBD1. Germline-derived CDR1 and CDR2 are MNHNY and SVGAGI (reference sequence). This CDR3 is 20 amino acids long. After removal of 5 bases from V and 2 bases from J, the junction contained 16 bases not matched to a gene. The DNA for the CDR3 is TGTGCCAGCAGTCCCCTAGTGGGGGGACAGGGTACGGCTGGGGCCAACGTCCTGACTTTC. Translation gives CASSPLVGGQGTAGANVLTF.

In this sample, this clone turned up once. The chain employs TRBV5-8 and TRBJ1-5; no firm D call. Germline V CDR1 and CDR2: SGHTS, YDEGEE. V was cut by 3 bases and J by 5 bases, with 3 bases left in between. The CDR3 extends over 11 amino acids. The CDR3 DNA follows: TGTGCCAGCAGCTCGGATCAGCCCCAGCATTTT. As protein: CASSSDQPQHF.

The chain uses TRBV11-2 and TRBJ2-1, with D perhaps matching TRBD1 (6 bases). Germline V lookup: CDR1 SGHAT, CDR2 FQNNGV. Trimming cost V 4 bases and J 6 bases, with 19 bases left between them. The CDR3 runs 16 residues. The CDR3 nucleotides read TGTGCCAGCAGCTCCGGGAAGGGGGAGTCAGGCAATGAGCAGTTCTTC. Translated, it gives CASSSGKGESGNEQFF.

This clone showed up just once. This chain links TRBV12-5 with TRBJ1-1, with TRBD1 identical over 7 bases. J lost 4 bases, V lost 0 bases, and 2 bases had no gene match. CDR1 LGHNT and CDR2 FRNRAP come from the germline V gene. The CDR3 covers 14 residues. CDR3: CASGLVPGGTEAFF. As DNA, the CDR3 is TGTGCTAGTGGTTTGGTACCAGGGGGCACTGAAGCTTTCTTT.

The rearrangement links TRBV18 to TRBJ1-2, with D tentatively TRBD1 (5 bases). CDR3 length equals 14 residues. Germline V gene data show CDR1 as KGHSH and CDR2 as LQKENI. With 3 bases removed from V and 4 bases from J, the gap between germline ends came to 12 bases. DNA for the CDR3: TGTGCCAGCTCACCTTCAGGACACGGCTATGGCTACACCTTC. Translated, it gives CASSPSGHGYGYTF.

The chain joins TRBV19 to TRBJ1-1; TRBD1 is a possible D gene (5 bases). The CDR3 totals 16 residues. Trimming stripped 0 bases from V and 4 bases from J, with 15 bases between. Germline V CDR1 and CDR2: LNHDA, SQIVND (reference sequence). The CDR3 protein is CASSIDLAGSGTEAFF. As DNA, the CDR3 is TGTGCCAGTAGTATAGATTTGGCAGGGTCGGGCACTGAAGCTTTCTTT.

The rearrangement uses TRBV7-6 and TRBJ2-3, with TRBD2 matching over 8 bases. V trimming: 4 bases; J trimming: 3 bases; junction bases outside the gene matches: 6. CDR1 and CDR2 from the germline V gene are SGHVS and FNYEAQ. This CDR3 has 15 residues. The CDR3 bases are TGTGCCAGCAGCTCCTTGACGGGAGGGACAGATACGCAGTATTTT. It specifies CASSSLTGGTDTQYF.

The chain joins TRBV9 to TRBJ1-3; D possibly corresponds to TRBD1 (5 bases). CDR1 and CDR2 (germline): SGDLS, YYNGEE. CDR3 length: 16 amino acids. Trimming removed 2 bases from V and 0 bases from J, with 12 bases in between. The CDR3 nucleotides read TGTGCCAGCAGCGTCGACCCGGGACTCTCTGGAAACACCATATATTTT. Its protein product is CASSVDPGLSGNTIYF.

The chain carries TRBV18 and TRBJ2-7; D possibly corresponds to TRBD2 (6 bases). Germline CDR1 reads KGHSH; CDR2 reads LQKENI. This CDR3 spans 11 amino acids. V was clipped by 4 bases and J by 7 bases, with 8 bases between them. The chain's CDR3 is CASSRGEEQYF. The CDR3 DNA reads TGTGCCAGCTCACGCGGGGAAGAGCAGTACTTC.

J is TRBJ1-5 and V is TRBV6-7; 7 nucleotides align to TRBD1. TRBV6-7 is sorted into the ORF group, with uncertain function. The CDR3 has 14 residues. V shed 6 bases, J shed 7 bases, and the junction held 9 bases outside the gene matches. CDR3 in DNA: TGTGCCAGCAGGACGAAGACAGGGTGGCAGCCCCAGCATTTT. This codes for CASRTKTGWQPQHF.

This clone was recorded a few times. V is TRBV18 and J is TRBJ1-6, with D perhaps TRBD1 (6 bases). Germline-derived CDR1 and CDR2 are KGHSH and LQKENI. V was cut by 6 bases and J by 6 bases, with 21 bases left in between. The CDR3 runs to 17 residues. In nucleotides, the CDR3 is TGTGCCAGCTCGCGAGCGACAGGTTCGGAAAGTAATTCACCCCTCCACTTT. Amino acid sequence: CASSRATGSESNSPLHF.

The chain is built from TRBV5-4 and TRBJ2-7; D possibly corresponds to TRBD2 (5 bases). The CDR3 extends over 14 amino acids. V dropped 0 bases and J dropped 4 bases, with 11 bases sitting between them. CDR1 SGHNT and CDR2 YYREEE come from the germline V gene (reference sequence). The CDR3 DNA sequence: TGTGCCAGCAGCTTGGCCGGGGATAGGTACGAGCAGTACTTC. Protein product: CASSLAGDRYEQYF.

The V call is TRBV11-3, the J call TRBJ2-3; 9 positions match TRBD1. The CDR3 contains 19 residues. V shed 5 bases, J shed 0 bases, and the junction held 15 bases outside the gene matches. In germline, CDR1 is SGHNT, CDR2 YENEEA. CDR3 protein: CASSQPRDRVSLSTDTQYF. The CDR3 bases are TGTGCCAGCAGCCAACCCCGGGACAGGGTCTCTTTGAGCACAGATACGCAGTATTTT.

The chain is built from TRBV23-1 and TRBJ2-3, with a possible D match to TRBD1 (5 bases). TRBV23-1 is noted as an ORF with a role that remains uncertain. The CDR3 contains 14 residues. V shed 7 bases and J shed 1 base, with 12 bases lying between them. CDR3 residues: CASTAGYRTDTQYF. The CDR3 DNA sequence: TGCGCCAGCACCGCAGGGTATCGCACAGATACGCAGTATTTT.

The rearrangement links TRBV3-1 (or the pseudogene TRBV3-2) to TRBJ2-1; D is possibly TRBD2 (6 bases). Germline lookup yields CDR1 LGHDT and CDR2 YNNKEL (reference sequence). The CDR3 loop spans 15 amino acids. V lost 0 bases and J 9 bases, leaving 15 bases between the germline ends. CDR3 in DNA: TGTGCCAGCAGCCAAGATATTAGGGCCGGGGGTGAGCAGTTCTTC. This encodes CASSQDIRAGGEQFF.

The chain recombines TRBV5-4 with TRBJ1-2; D uncertain. CDR1 and CDR2 from the germline V gene are SGHNT and YYREEE (reference sequence). The V end lost 4 bases, the J end lost 4 bases, and 14 bases lay between the germline ends. The CDR3 extends over 14 amino acids. The CDR3 coding sequence is TGTGCCAGCAGCACACAAACAGAAGTCTATGGCTACACCTTC. It codes for CASSTQTEVYGYTF.

As concerns this clone: One end of the junction does not line up with germline, which may come from a read error. The V gene is TRBV7-9, the J gene TRBJ1-4, with D perhaps matching TRBD1 (5 bases). Germline lookup yields CDR1 SEHNR and CDR2 FQNEAQ (reference sequence). This CDR3 has 13 residues. Here the CDR3 DNA reads TGTGCCAGCAGGGACATGGGGAATGGAAAACTGTTTTTT. This encodes CASRDMGNGKLFF.

The V call is TRBV6-4, the J call TRBJ1-5; 7 bases match TRBD1. The V and J ends lost 5 bases and 2 bases, in that order; junction bases with no gene match: 9. The CDR3 has 16 residues. Germline CDR1 reads MRHNA; CDR2 reads SNTAGT. The DNA of the CDR3 is TGTGCCAGCAGTTACAGGGGACAAGACGGCAATCAGCCCCAGCATTTT. This gives the protein CASSYRGQDGNQPQHF.

The gene calls are TRBV28 and TRBJ2-7, with D possibly TRBD2 on 6 matching bases. This CDR3 contains 13 residues. Trimming took off 6 bases at V and 2 bases at J, with 11 bases between the two ends. CDR1 and CDR2 from the germline V gene are MDHEN and SYDVKM. This chain's CDR3 is CASSRGAAYEQYF. CDR3 bases: TGTGCCAGCAGCCGCGGGGCGGCCTACGAGCAGTACTTC.

On this clone itself: Distinct nucleotide sequences in the sample also encode this CDR3. The chain links TRBV5-1 to TRBJ2-1, with 10 bases that match TRBD2. Germline V gene data show CDR1 as SGHRS and CDR2 as YFSETQ. The length of the CDR3 is 13 residues. V shed 0 bases and J 9 bases; nucleotides not matched to a gene: 0. The CDR3 DNA reads as TGCGCCAGCAGCTTGGGACTAGCGGGTGAGCAGTTCTTC. Residues: CASSLGLAGEQFF.

The chain links TRBV28 to TRBJ2-7; 10 positions agree with TRBD2. With V trimmed by 3 bases and J by 2 bases, 7 bases remained unmatched. The germline gives CDR1 MDHEN, CDR2 SYDVKM. The CDR3 totals 16 residues. CDR3 loop: CASSLPTSGKTYEQYF. The CDR3 region has the DNA TGTGCCAGCAGTTTGCCTACTAGCGGGAAAACCTACGAGCAGTACTTC.